This T cell receptor (beta chain) was obtained from a study of human T cells and chemical hapten exposure. Study at large: The use of 2% DPC on 2 cm by 2 cm of upper inner arm skin constituted sensitization.

In regard to this clonotype: Its target is not known.

Whole-study results and caveats: Expanded TCRs formed significantly more large CDR3 similarity clusters than controls.

Time point in this sample: patch test 3, about 24 weeks after DPC sensitization. Treatment given: therapeutic diphenylcyclopropenone sensitization with weekly scalp DPC. Blood draws preceded each patch test application. V lost 1 base and J 0 bases, leaving 11 bases between the germline ends. This CDR3 comprises 16 residues. Per germline, CDR1 SGHVS and CDR2 FNYEAQ. For the library, individual cDNA molecules each received unique molecular identifiers. TCRdb reprocessed the RACE reads with MiXCR, giving one entry per CDR3 protein. The table records about 97,000 distinct CDR3 sequences, 27% of them present only once.

The chain is built from TRBV7-6 and TRBJ2-3; maybe TRBD2 (5 bases). This clonotype was sampled from a man in his forties or fifties with alopecia areata. Some clones in this sample may be carry-over from other donors' samples. Sequenced material: whole blood, taken in connection with sensitization to the hapten diphenylcyclopropenone (DPC). In DNA form, the CDR3 reads TGTGCCAGCAGCTTAGGTTCTAGCAGTAGCACAGATACGCAGTATTTT. Protein sequence: CASSLGSSSSTDTQYF.